The source of this T cell receptor beta chain is a study of memory CD4+ T cells and cytomegalovirus serostatus. CDR3 size: 17 residues. Germline assignment: CDR1 KGHSH and CDR2 LQKENI. Between the trimmed V and J ends, which lost 1 base and 8 bases, there was a span of 21 bases. TCRdb's table, derived via immunoSEQ multiplex PCR, lists solely in-frame clones and lacks some. The sample has some 48,000 clones; over 75% are singletons. Single viable CD3+CD4+CD8-CD45RO+ cells were sorted as the memory CD4+ T cells. The source is an adult in good health and CMV-seronegative. The J gene is TRBJ2-1, the V gene TRBV18; perhaps TRBD1 as D (6 bases). Sequencing used memory CD4+ T cells from blood. CDR3 residues: CASSPLRGSQKGDEQFF. CDR3 nucleotide sequence: TGTGCCAGCTCACCACTCCGCGGGTCCCAAAAGGGGGATGAGCAGTTCTTC. The full variable domain, its missing parts supplied by reference TRBV18 and TRBJ2-1, is NAGVMQNPRHLVRRRGQEARLRCSPMKGHSHVYWYRQLPEEGLKFMVYLQKENIIDESGMPKERFSAEFPKEGPSILRIQQVVRGDSAAYFCASSPLRGSQKGDEQFFGPGTRLTVL.